The 21 T cell receptor beta chains in this list originate from one sample, sequenced in a study of CD8 T cells in ankylosing spondylitis. Whole-study results and caveats: Ankylosing spondylitis blood seemed to carry a telltale TCR beta motif made of about 8 highly homologous variants.

These receptors have no known antigen. TCRdb reprocessed the 5' RACE reads with MiXCR, giving one entry per CDR3 protein. The sample records fewer than 450,000 distinct CDR3 sequences, approximately 17% being singletons. Sequenced material: blood, either unsorted or a sorted T cell fraction (not recorded which). Every receptor here comes from a male donor with ankylosing spondylitis.

The rearrangement links TRBV20-1 to TRBJ1-2; 7 bases fit TRBD1. The CDR3 loop spans 18 amino acids. Losses at the gene ends were 0 bases for V and 2 bases for J; bases not matched to a gene: 15. Germline CDR1 reads DFQATT; CDR2 reads SNEGSKA (reference sequence). In DNA form, the CDR3 reads TGCAGTGCTAGAGATGGCATATACCGGGACAGACAAAACTATGGCTACACCTTC. It translates to CSARDGIYRDRQNYGYTF.

The chain joins TRBV6-1 to TRBJ2-7; TRBD1 might be the D (5 bases). There are 15 residues in the CDR3. CDR1 MNHNS and CDR2 SASEGT come from the germline V gene. V lost 2 bases, J lost 3 bases, and 14 bases lay in between. The CDR3: CASSEIGRAIYEQYF. DNA for the CDR3: TGTGCCAGCAGTGAAATAGGCAGGGCCATCTACGAGCAGTACTTC.

In this sample, this clonotype turned up a few times. The chain recombines TRBV18 with TRBJ2-7; 9 positions agree with TRBD2. The CDR3 totals 14 residues. The J segment lost 1 base and the V segment lost 6 bases, leaving 4 bases of the junction unmatched. Germline CDR1 is KGHSH and CDR2 is LQKENI. The CDR3 is CASSRTSDSYEQYF. The CDR3 bases are TGTGCCAGCTCGCGGACTAGCGATTCCTACGAGCAGTACTTC.

The chain uses TRBV20-1 and TRBJ2-1, with TRBD2 identical over 7 bases. Germline assignment: CDR1 DFQATT and CDR2 SNEGSKA (reference sequence). CDR3 length: 15 residues. V gave up 3 bases and J gave up 5 bases; unmatched junction bases: 10. The CDR3 region has the DNA TGCAGTGCTAGTGGGAGGACTAGTAAGAACAATGAGCAGTTCTTC. Translation gives CSASGRTSKNNEQFF.

The chain joins TRBV7-9 to TRBJ1-6, with TRBD1 identical over 8 bases. The CDR3 is 14 residues long. The V and J ends lost 7 bases and 7 bases, in that order; junction bases with no gene match: 6. Germline V gene sequence: CDR1 SEHNR, CDR2 FQNEAQ (reference sequence). In DNA form, the CDR3 reads TGTGCCAGCACACGACAGGGGCCGAATTCACCCCTCCACTTT. Protein product: CASTRQGPNSPLHF.

Many counts were recorded for this clonotype. V gene TRBV5-1 combines with J gene TRBJ1-2; 7 nucleotides match TRBD1. V lost 2 bases and J lost 10; bases outside the gene matches: 17. The CDR3 extends over 16 amino acids. Per the germline V gene, CDR1 is SGHRS and CDR2 is YFSETQ. The CDR3 reads CASSFGTAAKGANYTF. The CDR3 DNA sequence: TGCGCCAGCAGCTTTGGGACAGCGGCTAAGGGGGCAAACTACACCTTC.

This rearrangement joins TRBV25-1 to TRBJ2-6, with D hard to call. The CDR3 runs 15 residues. Germline CDR1 reads MGHDK; CDR2 reads SYGVNS. Trimming stripped 6 bases from V and 0 bases from J, with 9 bases between. The CDR3 sequence is CASSLTYSGANVLTF. The DNA for the CDR3 is TGTGCCAGCAGCCTAACATACTCTGGGGCCAACGTCCTGACTTTC. Full variable domain (missing parts from reference TRBV25-1 and TRBJ2-6): EADIYQTPRYLVIGTGKKITLECSQTMGHDKMYWYQQDPGMELHLIHYSYGVNSTEKGDLSSESTVSRIRTEHFPLTLESARPSHTSQYLCASSLTYSGANVLTFGAGSRLTVL.

The chain combines TRBV29-1 with TRBJ2-7; unclear D gene. The CDR3 covers 11 residues. Per germline, CDR1 SQVTM and CDR2 ANQGSEA. Trimming removed 7 bases from V and 3 bases from J, with 10 bases in between. The CDR3: CSAMEYYEQYF. For the CDR3, the DNA is TGCAGCGCCATGGAATACTACGAGCAGTACTTC.

This clonotype occurred a few times. V usage is TRBV6-2 or TRBV6-3 and J usage is TRBJ2-7; 12 nucleotides line up with TRBD1. The CDR3 covers 15 residues. V was pared by 2 bases and J by 4 bases, with 3 bases of the junction left unmatched. Germline V gene data show CDR1 as MNHEY and CDR2 as SVGEGT. The DNA of the CDR3 is TGTGCCAGCAGTTACGGGACAGGGGGCCCTTACGAGCAGTACTTC. It specifies CASSYGTGGPYEQYF.

This clonotype came up a few times. This chain connects TRBV2 to TRBJ1-1, with D hard to call. CDR3 length: 13 amino acids. The V end was cut by 8 bases, the J end by 1 base, with 11 bases between. Per germline, CDR1 SNHLY and CDR2 FYNNEI. This CDR3 is CASQSWENTEAFF. DNA of the CDR3: TGTGCCAGCCAGTCCTGGGAGAACACTGAAGCTTTCTTT.

This clonotype was picked up a small number of times. The CDR3 loop is CSAKGLASNTGELFF. The CDR3 nucleotides are TGCAGTGCTAAAGGACTAGCCTCCAACACCGGGGAGCTGTTTTTT. V usage is TRBV20-1 and J usage is TRBJ2-2; 8 bases agree with TRBD2. V lost 4 bases and J lost 2; bases outside the gene matches: 6. The CDR3 consists of 15 residues. Germline V lookup: CDR1 DFQATT, CDR2 SNEGSKA (reference sequence).

The V and J genes are TRBV20-1 and TRBJ2-5; 11 bases map to TRBD2. This CDR3 has 15 residues. The junction had 5 bases not matched to a gene; V was cut back by 4 bases and J by 1 base. The germline gives CDR1 DFQATT, CDR2 SNEGSKA (reference sequence). The CDR3 nucleotides read TGCAGTGCTACACTAGCGGGGGTGGTCCAAGAGACCCAGTACTTC. It translates to CSATLAGVVQETQYF.

This clonotype was counted only a few times. This chain links TRBV5-1 with TRBJ1-6, with D tentatively TRBD1 (6 bases). Per germline, CDR1 SGHRS and CDR2 YFSETQ. With 0 bases removed from V and 9 bases from J, the gap between germline ends came to 10 bases. CDR3 length: 14 residues. The CDR3 DNA follows: TGCGCCAGCAGCTTGGGGACAGACCCTTCACCCCTCCACTTT. This translates into CASSLGTDPSPLHF.

This clonotype was counted a few times. The chain couples TRBV5-1 to TRBJ2-2, with 7 bases that match TRBD2. The CDR3 covers 16 residues. With 6 bases clipped from V and 0 bases from J, the junction kept 8 bases outside the gene matches. Germline CDR1 reads SGHRS; CDR2 reads YFSETQ. The CDR3 DNA follows: TGCGCCAGCACCCAGCGGGGATACACGAACACCGGGGAGCTGTTTTTT. This encodes CASTQRGYTNTGELFF.

This clonotype has more than one count but fewer than ten. The rearrangement links TRBV20-1 to TRBJ2-7; TRBD1 matches 9 bases. V dropped 3 bases and J dropped 1; count of bases not matched to a gene: 7. The CDR3 consists of 15 residues. Germline CDR1 is DFQATT and CDR2 is SNEGSKA (reference sequence). CDR3 DNA: TGCAGTGCTAGGGATCGACAGGGGGAGTCCTACGAGCAGTACTTC. It encodes CSARDRQGESYEQYF.

The V call is TRBV24-1, the J call TRBJ2-7; the D is unclear. In germline, CDR1 is KGHDR, CDR2 SFDVKD. Trimming pared 2 bases from V and 3 bases from J, leaving 7 bases between. This CDR3 contains 13 residues. The CDR3 here is CATSDSAFYEQYF. For the CDR3, the DNA is TGTGCCACCAGTGATTCCGCATTCTACGAGCAGTACTTC.

This clonotype was observed a few times. The V and J genes are TRBV5-6 and TRBJ2-1; TRBD2 agrees at 12 bases. This CDR3 spans 15 amino acids. In germline, CDR1 is SGHDT, CDR2 YYEEEE. V dropped 0 bases and J dropped 7; count of bases not matched to a gene: 2. CDR3 in DNA: TGTGCCAGCAGCTTGGATCTAGCGGGAGGGAATGAGCAGTTCTTC. Translated: CASSLDLAGGNEQFF. Looking up the rest from reference TRBV5-6 and TRBJ2-1 gives the full variable domain: DAGVTQSPTHLIKTRGQQVTLRCSPKSGHDTVSWYQQALGQGPQFIFQYYEEEERQRGNFPDRFSGHQFPNYSSELNVNALLLGDSALYLCASSLDLAGGNEQFFGPGTRLTVL.

This clonotype turned up a few times. This rearrangement joins TRBV15 to TRBJ1-2; D is unclear. V shed 1 base and J shed 3 bases, with 9 bases lying between them. The CDR3 spans 14 residues. Germline lookup yields CDR1 LNHNV and CDR2 YYDKDF (reference sequence). CDR3 bases: TGTGCCACCAGCAGAGTAGGCTATGACTATGGCTACACCTTC. This encodes CATSRVGYDYGYTF.

This chain uses TRBV28 with TRBJ2-7; the D gene is possibly TRBD2 (7 bases). The germline V gene encodes CDR1 MDHEN and CDR2 SYDVKM. V was cut by 7 bases and J by 1 base, with 17 bases left in between. The CDR3 extends over 15 amino acids. CDR3 coding DNA: TGTGCCAGCAACAATGGAGGGGGGGGATCCTACGAGCAGTACTTC. Translation gives CASNNGGGGSYEQYF.

J is TRBJ2-1 and V is TRBV4-2; D remains unclear. V lost 4 bases, J lost 4 bases, and 17 bases lay in between. Germline CDR1 and CDR2: LGHNA and YNFKEQ. The CDR3 length is 16 residues. The CDR3 nucleotides are TGTGCCAGCAGCCTAAGCCGGGTAGCCGAATACAATGAGCAGTTCTTC. It translates to CASSLSRVAEYNEQFF.

The gene calls are TRBV7-2 and TRBJ1-4; 8 positions match TRBD1. This CDR3 contains 17 residues. After removal of 5 bases from V and 2 bases from J, the junction contained 10 bases not matched to a gene. In germline, CDR1 is SGHTA, CDR2 FQGNSA. CDR3 nucleotide sequence: TGTGCCAGCAGCAAAGGACAGGGATCGGAGACTAATGAAAAACTGTTTTTT. Translating it yields CASSKGQGSETNEKLFF.